Listed below are T cell receptor beta chains from one sample, sequenced in a study of blood T cell repertoires in COVID-19. Assay used: immunoSEQ multiplex PCR; TCRdb lists only in-frame clones, some missing. The data contain fewer than 100,000 clones, roughly 78% of them seen just once; the ten biggest clones take up approximately 10%. Sequenced material: peripheral blood. The receptors come from a woman in her 70s with acute or convalescent COVID-19. CDR3s include the opening cysteine and the closing phenylalanine or tryptophan. The order of the fields is clone size, V gene, J gene, D gene, CDR3 protein, CDR3 DNA. A D gene is named only where the DNA matches it firmly. Size values are once, few and many counts, or a class for expanded clones, and some rows have none.

-	TRBV5-1	TRBJ1-3	TRBD1	CASSSGQGVYSGNTIYF	TGCGCCAGCAGCTCCGGACAGGGTGTGTACTCTGGAAACACCATATATTTT
once	TRBV3-1/TRBV3-2	TRBJ1-2	-	CASSRGGPYGYTF	TGTGCCAGCAGCCGGGGGGGACCTTATGGCTACACCTTC
-	TRBV7-2	TRBJ1-5	-	CASSSQGWRDQPQHF	TGTGCCAGCAGCTCTCAGGGTTGGAGAGACCAGCCCCAGCATTTT
once	TRBV10-1	TRBJ1-6	-	CASTRIFSSYNSPLHF	TGCGCCAGCACCAGGATTTTTAGCTCCTATAATTCACCCCTCCACTTT
-	TRBV25-1	TRBJ1-1	-	CASSRTLNTEAFF	TGTGCCAGCAGTCGGACTCTGAACACTGAAGCTTTCTTT
-	TRBV11-1	TRBJ2-7	-	CASSLEATSREQYF	TGTGCCAGCAGCTTAGAAGCGACTTCTCGGGAGCAGTACTTC
-	TRBV6-5	TRBJ2-7	-	CATLRNGLPYEQYF	TGTGCCACCCTTCGTAACGGACTGCCCTACGAGCAGTACTTC
once	TRBV6-6	TRBJ1-1	-	CATGRVSSEAFF	TGTGCCACCGGCAGGGTAAGCTCTGAAGCTTTCTTT
-	TRBV6-2/TRBV6-3	TRBJ1-5	-	CASSSPVIGGGGQPQHF	TGTGCCAGCAGTTCCCCGGTCATCGGGGGAGGGGGTCAGCCCCAGCATTTT
once	TRBV29-1	TRBJ2-1	TRBD1	CSVRGRGTHNEQFF	TGCAGCGTTCGTGGCAGGGGGACCCACAATGAGCAGTTCTTC
-	TRBV7-5	TRBJ2-4	-	CVRSLFSGGKNIQYF	TGTGTCAGAAGCTTATTTTCGGGGGGGAAAAACATTCAGTACTTC
-	TRBV3-1/TRBV3-2	TRBJ2-3	TRBD2	CASSLGTSGTDTQYF	TGTGCCAGCAGCCTCGGGACTAGCGGCACAGATACGCAGTATTTT
-	TRBV5-4	TRBJ2-3	-	CASSTGSHSTDTQYF	TGTGCCAGCAGCACAGGGTCCCATAGCACAGATACGCAGTATTTT
-	TRBV4-2	TRBJ1-2	TRBD1	CASSQEAGTGGYTF	TGTGCCAGCAGCCAAGAGGCCGGGACAGGCGGCTACACCTTC
-	TRBV2	TRBJ1-5	TRBD1	CASSVGQTNQPQHF	TGTGCCAGCAGCGTGGGACAGACCAATCAGCCCCAGCATTTT
-	TRBV5-4	TRBJ2-2	-	CASTRLEGTGELFF	TGTGCCAGCACCCGGCTAGAAGGCACCGGGGAGCTGTTTTTT
few	TRBV6-1	TRBJ1-5	-	CASSEAQFRHNQPQHF	TGTGCCAGCAGTGAAGCGCAATTCAGACACAATCAGCCCCAGCATTTT
-	TRBV6-1	TRBJ1-4	TRBD1	CASSGPGGLRTTNEKLFF	TGTGCCAGCAGTGGTCCAGGGGGCTTGAGGACAACTAATGAAAAACTGTTTTTT
-	TRBV28	TRBJ2-3	TRBD1	CASSFLGQGSTDTQYF	TGTGCCAGCAGTTTCCTCGGACAGGGGAGCACAGATACGCAGTATTTT
few	TRBV6-2/TRBV6-3	TRBJ2-7	-	CASSYSTVYEQYF	TGTGCCAGCAGTTACTCGACTGTCTACGAGCAGTACTTC
-	TRBV5-1	TRBJ2-3	TRBD1	CASREGGLADTQYF	TGCGCCAGCAGAGAAGGGGGCCTCGCAGATACGCAGTATTTT
-	TRBV3-1/TRBV3-2	TRBJ2-5	TRBD1	CASSHPSRGLGETQYF	TGTGCCAGCAGCCACCCGAGTAGGGGGCTAGGGGAGACCCAGTACTTC
-	TRBV18	TRBJ2-6	-	CASGGLGANVLTF	TGTGCCAGCGGCGGGCTCGGGGCCAACGTCCTGACTTTC
once	TRBV14	TRBJ1-6	TRBD1	CASSQVGQGASPLHF	TGTGCCAGCAGCCAAGTGGGACAGGGGGCTTCACCCCTCCACTTT
-	TRBV2	TRBJ2-1	TRBD2	CASSGRGLGSYNEQFF	TGTGCCAGCTCCGGACGGGGACTAGGCTCCTACAATGAGCAGTTCTTC
-	TRBV5-4	TRBJ1-6	TRBD1	CASSLQQGYNSPLHF	TGTGCCAGCAGCTTGCAACAGGGGTATAATTCACCCCTCCACTTT
-	TRBV3-1/TRBV3-2	TRBJ1-2	-	CASSPWTEPLYGYTF	TGTGCCAGCAGCCCTTGGACAGAGCCTCTCTATGGCTACACCTTC
-	TRBV27	TRBJ2-3	TRBD2	CASNILAGGGTDTQYF	TGTGCCAGCAATATCCTAGCGGGGGGGGGCACAGATACGCAGTATTTT
-	TRBV28	TRBJ1-1	TRBD1	CASSKRLDRTEAFF	TGTGCCAGCAGTAAGCGCTTGGACAGGACTGAAGCTTTCTTT
-	TRBV6-2/TRBV6-3	TRBJ2-3	TRBD2	CASSSSGGSTDTQYF	TGTGCCAGCAGCTCCAGCGGGGGGAGCACAGATACGCAGTATTTT
-	TRBV28	TRBJ1-2	-	CASPGPSGYTF	TGTGCCAGCCCGGGTCCTTCTGGCTACACCTTC
-	TRBV27	TRBJ1-4	-	CASSLSTGGEKLFF	TGTGCCAGCAGTTTATCAACGGGGGGGGAAAAACTGTTTTTT
-	TRBV18	TRBJ2-5	-	CASSPRTGQETQYF	TGTGCCAGCTCACCACGGACTGGGCAAGAGACCCAGTACTTC
once	TRBV2	TRBJ2-6	-	CASSPASPGSVLTF	TGTGCCAGCTCACCGGCCTCCCCGGGATCCGTCCTGACTTTC
-	TRBV7-6	TRBJ2-3	TRBD2	CASSLRSGGGTDTQYF	TGTGCCAGCAGCCTTCGGTCTGGCGGGGGAACAGATACGCAGTATTTT
-	TRBV28	TRBJ2-3	-	CASMGQPTDTQYF	TGTGCCAGCATGGGGCAGCCCACAGATACGCAGTATTTT
-	TRBV5-4	TRBJ1-1	-	CASSSHSDREAFF	TGTGCCAGCAGCTCCCACTCCGACAGGGAAGCTTTCTTT
once	TRBV27	TRBJ2-5	TRBD2	CASSIRTSSQETQYF	TGTGCCAGCAGTATCCGGACTAGCAGTCAAGAGACCCAGTACTTC
few	TRBV28	TRBJ1-2	-	CASSGAATLGGYTF	TGTGCCAGCAGTGGAGCGGCCACCTTAGGTGGCTACACCTTC